Following are 4 T cell receptor beta chains from one sample sequenced in a study of blood T cell repertoires in COVID-19. Some clones are missing from TCRdb's copy, which holds only in-frame ones; the method was immunoSEQ multiplex PCR. The sample consists of some 180,000 clones, 70% to 90% of them appearing once. Sequencing used PBMCs or T cells enriched from blood (not recorded which). These receptors all stem from a woman aged 40 to 50 in a cohort exposed to, infected with or recovered from COVID-19 (not recorded which).

The chain joins TRBV5-1 to TRBJ1-1; maybe TRBD1 (6 bases). Germline V gene lookup returns CDR1 SGHRS and CDR2 YFSETQ. Between the trimmed V and J ends, which lost 1 base and 5 bases, there was a span of 12 bases. The CDR3 sequence is 14 residues long. CDR3 in amino acids: CASSLWGGTTEAFF. In nucleotides, the CDR3 is TGCGCCAGCAGCTTGTGGGGGGGCACGACTGAAGCTTTCTTT.

V and J are TRBV11-2 and TRBJ2-1, with D unclear. The CDR3 length is 12 residues. The V and J ends lost 5 bases and 7 bases respectively, with 9 bases between them. Germline loops: CDR1 SGHAT, CDR2 FQNNGV. The CDR3 nucleotides read TGTGCCAGCAGCCTGGAGAAGAATGAGCAGTTCTTC. Protein: CASSLEKNEQFF.

CDR3 DNA: TGCGCCAGCATTGACGGGTACAATGAGCAGTTCTTC. Its translation: CASIDGYNEQFF. This rearrangement joins TRBV5-1 to TRBJ2-1; D not resolved. The germline V gene has CDR1 SGHRS and CDR2 YFSETQ. The CDR3 is made up of 12 amino acids. V was trimmed by 6 bases and J by 4 bases, leaving 8 bases between them.

This clone has a handful of counts. This chain links TRBV16 with TRBJ1-1, with 8 bases lining up with TRBD1. Trimming removed 3 bases from V and 1 base from J; junction bases left unmatched: 4. The CDR3 covers 15 residues. The germline V gene encodes CDR1 KGHSY and CDR2 FQNENV. The CDR3 loop is CASSQVGTGNTEAFF. Here the CDR3 DNA reads TGTGCCAGCAGCCAGGTGGGGACAGGGAACACTGAAGCTTTCTTT.